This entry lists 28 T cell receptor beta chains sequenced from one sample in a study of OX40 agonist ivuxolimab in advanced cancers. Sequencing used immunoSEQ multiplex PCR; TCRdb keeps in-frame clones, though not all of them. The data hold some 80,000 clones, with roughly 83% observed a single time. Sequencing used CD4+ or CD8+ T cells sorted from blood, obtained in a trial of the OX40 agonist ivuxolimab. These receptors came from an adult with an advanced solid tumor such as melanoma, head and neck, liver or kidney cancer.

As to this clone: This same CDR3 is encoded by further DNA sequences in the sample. The CDR3 loop reads CASSPAVSYEQYF. CDR3 DNA: TGTGCCAGCTCACCAGCCGTATCCTACGAGCAGTACTTC. This sequence joins TRBV18 and TRBJ2-7; no definite D call. The CDR3 runs to 13 residues. V lost 2 bases, J lost 1 base, and 6 bases lay in between. Per germline, CDR1 KGHSH and CDR2 LQKENI.

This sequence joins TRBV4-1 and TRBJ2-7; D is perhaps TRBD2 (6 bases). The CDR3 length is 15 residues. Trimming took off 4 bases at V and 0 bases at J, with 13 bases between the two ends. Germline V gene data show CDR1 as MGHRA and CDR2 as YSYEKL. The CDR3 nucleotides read TGCGCCAGCAGCCTCGTAACGGGGGACTCCTACGAGCAGTACTTC. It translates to CASSLVTGDSYEQYF.

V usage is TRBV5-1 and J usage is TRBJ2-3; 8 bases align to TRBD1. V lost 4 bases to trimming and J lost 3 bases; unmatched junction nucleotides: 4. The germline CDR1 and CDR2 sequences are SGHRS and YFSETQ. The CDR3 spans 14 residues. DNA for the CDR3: TGCGCCAGCAGCATGGGACAGGCGACAGATACGCAGTATTTT. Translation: CASSMGQATDTQYF.

CDR3 amino acids: CASSSKGAGGHYEQFF. CDR3 nucleotides: TGTGCCAGCAGCTCCAAAGGAGCGGGGGGGCACTATGAGCAGTTCTTC. The J gene is TRBJ2-1, the V gene TRBV7-8; 10 positions match TRBD2. Germline lookup yields CDR1 SGHVS and CDR2 FQNEAQ. V trimming: 4 bases; J trimming: 8 bases; junction bases outside the gene matches: 11. This CDR3 is 16 amino acids long.

The CDR3 bases are TGCGCCAGCAGCCAAGCCATTTCGGTAGATACGCAGTATTTT. This translates into CASSQAISVDTQYF. The chain links TRBV4-1 to TRBJ2-3; D remains unclear. The CDR3 totals 14 residues. Trimming took off 1 base at V and 5 bases at J, with 10 bases between the two ends. CDR1 MGHRA and CDR2 YSYEKL come from the germline V gene.

CDR3 DNA sequence: TGTGCCAGCAGCCCAGGGTCCCCTATGAACACTGAAGCTTTCTTT. This translates into CASSPGSPMNTEAFF. J is TRBJ1-1 and V is TRBV9, with D maybe TRBD1 (5 bases). Per the germline V gene, CDR1 is SGDLS and CDR2 is YYNGEE. The V end was cut by 4 bases, the J end by 0 bases, with 13 bases between. The CDR3 covers 15 residues.

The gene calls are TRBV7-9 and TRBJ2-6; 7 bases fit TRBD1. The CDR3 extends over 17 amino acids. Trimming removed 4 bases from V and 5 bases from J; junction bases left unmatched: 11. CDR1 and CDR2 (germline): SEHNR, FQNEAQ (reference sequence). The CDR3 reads CASSSGTASIRANVLTF. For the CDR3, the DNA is TGTGCCAGCAGCTCCGGGACAGCGTCTATCCGGGCCAACGTCCTGACTTTC.

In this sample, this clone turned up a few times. CDR3 region: CASSAGPQVYQPQHF. For the CDR3, the DNA is TGTGCCAGTAGCGCTGGACCCCAGGTATATCAGCCCCAGCATTTT. The gene calls are TRBV19 and TRBJ1-5; D ambiguous. Germline V CDR1 and CDR2: LNHDA, SQIVND (reference sequence). CDR3 length equals 15 residues. The V gene lost 6 bases and the J gene lost 5 bases, with 17 bases spanning the gap.

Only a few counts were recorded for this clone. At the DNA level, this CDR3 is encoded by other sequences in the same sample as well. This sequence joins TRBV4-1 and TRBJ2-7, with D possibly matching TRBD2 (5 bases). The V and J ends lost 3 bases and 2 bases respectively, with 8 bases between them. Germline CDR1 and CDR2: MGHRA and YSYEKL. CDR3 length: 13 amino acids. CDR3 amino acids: CASSHPGTYEQYF. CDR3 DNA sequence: TGCGCCAGCAGCCACCCGGGGACCTACGAGCAGTACTTC.

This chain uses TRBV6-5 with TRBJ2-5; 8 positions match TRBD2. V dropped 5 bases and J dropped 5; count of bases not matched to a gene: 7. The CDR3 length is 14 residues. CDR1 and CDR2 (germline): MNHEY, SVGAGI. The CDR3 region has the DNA TGTGCCAGCAGTCACGGGGGGGCATGGGAGACCCAGTACTTC. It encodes CASSHGGAWETQYF.

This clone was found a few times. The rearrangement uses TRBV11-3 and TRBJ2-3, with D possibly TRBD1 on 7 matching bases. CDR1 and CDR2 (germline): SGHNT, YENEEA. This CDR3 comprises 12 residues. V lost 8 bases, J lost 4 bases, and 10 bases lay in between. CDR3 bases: TGTGCCAGCCAGGGGGAGGCAGATACGCAGTATTTT. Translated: CASQGEADTQYF. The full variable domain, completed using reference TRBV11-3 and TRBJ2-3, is EAGVVQSPRYKIIEKKQPVAFWCNPISGHNTLYWYLQNLGQGPELLIRYENEEAVDDSQLPKDRFSAERLKGVDSTLKIQPAELGDSAVYLCASQGEADTQYFGPGTRLTVL.

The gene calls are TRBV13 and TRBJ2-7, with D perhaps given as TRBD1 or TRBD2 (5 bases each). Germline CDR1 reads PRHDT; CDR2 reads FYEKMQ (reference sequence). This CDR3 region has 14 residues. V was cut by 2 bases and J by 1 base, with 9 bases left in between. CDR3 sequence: CASSLRDRSYEQYF. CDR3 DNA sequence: TGTGCCAGCAGCTTAAGGGACCGGTCCTACGAGCAGTACTTC.

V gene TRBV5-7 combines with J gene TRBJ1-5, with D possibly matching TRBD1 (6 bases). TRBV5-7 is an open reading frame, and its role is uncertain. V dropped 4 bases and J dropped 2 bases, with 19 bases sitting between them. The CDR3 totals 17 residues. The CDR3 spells CASSVARGAVGNQPQHF. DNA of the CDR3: TGTGCCAGCAGCGTAGCGAGGGGGGCGGTTGGCAATCAGCCCCAGCATTTT.

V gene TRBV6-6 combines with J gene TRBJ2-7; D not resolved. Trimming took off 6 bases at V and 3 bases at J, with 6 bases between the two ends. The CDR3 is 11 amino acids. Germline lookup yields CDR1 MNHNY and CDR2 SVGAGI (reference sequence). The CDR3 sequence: CASSRFYEQYF. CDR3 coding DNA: TGTGCCAGCAGCAGATTCTACGAGCAGTACTTC.

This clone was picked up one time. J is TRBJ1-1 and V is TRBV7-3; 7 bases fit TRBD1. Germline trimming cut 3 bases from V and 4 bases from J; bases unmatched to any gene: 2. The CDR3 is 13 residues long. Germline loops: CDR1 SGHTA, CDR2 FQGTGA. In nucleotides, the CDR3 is TGTGCCAGCAGCTTCAGGGGGGTCACTGAAGCTTTCTTT. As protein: CASSFRGVTEAFF.

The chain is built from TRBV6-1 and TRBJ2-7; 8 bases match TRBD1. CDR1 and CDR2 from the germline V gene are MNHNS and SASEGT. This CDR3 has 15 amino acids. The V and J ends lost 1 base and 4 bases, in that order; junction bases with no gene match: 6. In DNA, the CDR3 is TGTGCCAGCAGTGAAGGGCAGGGGGCTTTTTACGAGCAGTACTTC. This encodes CASSEGQGAFYEQYF.

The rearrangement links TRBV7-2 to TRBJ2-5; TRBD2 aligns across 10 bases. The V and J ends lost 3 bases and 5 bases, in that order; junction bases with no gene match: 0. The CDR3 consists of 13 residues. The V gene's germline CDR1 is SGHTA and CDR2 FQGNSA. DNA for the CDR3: TGTGCCAGCAGCTTTAGCGGGAGGGAGACCCAGTACTTC. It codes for CASSFSGRETQYF.

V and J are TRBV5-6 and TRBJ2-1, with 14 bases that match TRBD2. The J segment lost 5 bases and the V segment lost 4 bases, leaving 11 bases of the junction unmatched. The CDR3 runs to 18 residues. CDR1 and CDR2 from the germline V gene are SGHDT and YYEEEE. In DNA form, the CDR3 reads TGTGCCAGCAGCCACCTGACTAGCGGGAGGGCGGGGGACAATGAGCAGTTCTTC. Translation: CASSHLTSGRAGDNEQFF.

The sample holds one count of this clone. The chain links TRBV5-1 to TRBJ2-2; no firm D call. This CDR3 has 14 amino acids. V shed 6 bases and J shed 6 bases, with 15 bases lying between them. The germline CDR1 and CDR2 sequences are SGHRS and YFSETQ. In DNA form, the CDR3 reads TGCGCCAGCACTCGACTCCCGACGGCCGGGGAGCTGTTTTTT. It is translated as CASTRLPTAGELFF.

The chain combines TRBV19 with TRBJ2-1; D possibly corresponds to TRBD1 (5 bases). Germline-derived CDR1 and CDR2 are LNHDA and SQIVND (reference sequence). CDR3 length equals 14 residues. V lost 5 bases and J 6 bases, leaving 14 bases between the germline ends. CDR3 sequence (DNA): TGTGCCAGTAGTGGCAATCTAGACAGCAATGAGCAGTTCTTC. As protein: CASSGNLDSNEQFF.

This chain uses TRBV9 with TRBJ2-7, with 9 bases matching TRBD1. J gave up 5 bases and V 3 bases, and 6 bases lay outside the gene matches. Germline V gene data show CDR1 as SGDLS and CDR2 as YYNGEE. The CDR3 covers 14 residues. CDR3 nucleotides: TGTGCCAGCAGCGGTACAGGGGGCGAGAACGAGCAGTACTTC. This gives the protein CASSGTGGENEQYF. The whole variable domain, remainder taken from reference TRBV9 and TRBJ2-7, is DSGVTQTPKHLITATGQRVTLRCSPRSGDLSVYWYQQSLDQGLQFLIQYYNGEERAKGNILERFSAQQFPDLHSELNLSSLELGDSALYFCASSGTGGENEQYFGPGTRLTVT.

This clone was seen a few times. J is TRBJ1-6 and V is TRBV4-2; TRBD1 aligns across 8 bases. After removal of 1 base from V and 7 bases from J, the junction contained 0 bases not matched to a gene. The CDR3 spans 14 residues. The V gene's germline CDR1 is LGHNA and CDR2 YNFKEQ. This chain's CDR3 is CASSQGQGNSPLHF. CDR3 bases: TGTGCCAGCAGCCAAGGACAGGGGAATTCACCCCTCCACTTT.

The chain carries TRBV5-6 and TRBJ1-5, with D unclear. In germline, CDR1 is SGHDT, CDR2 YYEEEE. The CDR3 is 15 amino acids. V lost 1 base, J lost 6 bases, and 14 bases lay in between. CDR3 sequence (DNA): TGTGCCAGCAGCTTGAGAGGTGTTCTGGTTCAGCCCCAGCATTTT. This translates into CASSLRGVLVQPQHF.

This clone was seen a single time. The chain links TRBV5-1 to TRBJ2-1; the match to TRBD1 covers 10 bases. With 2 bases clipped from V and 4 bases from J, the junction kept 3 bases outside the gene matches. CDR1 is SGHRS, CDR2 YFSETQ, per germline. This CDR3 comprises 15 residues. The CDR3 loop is CASSFGQGGYNEQFF. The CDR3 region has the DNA TGCGCCAGCAGCTTTGGACAGGGGGGTTACAATGAGCAGTTCTTC.

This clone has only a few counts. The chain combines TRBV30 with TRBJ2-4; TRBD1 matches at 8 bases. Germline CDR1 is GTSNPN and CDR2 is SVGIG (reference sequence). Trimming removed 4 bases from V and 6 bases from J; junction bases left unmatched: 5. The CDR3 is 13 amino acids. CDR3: CAWTVGQGNIQYF. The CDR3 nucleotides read TGTGCCTGGACCGTAGGACAGGGAAACATTCAGTACTTC.

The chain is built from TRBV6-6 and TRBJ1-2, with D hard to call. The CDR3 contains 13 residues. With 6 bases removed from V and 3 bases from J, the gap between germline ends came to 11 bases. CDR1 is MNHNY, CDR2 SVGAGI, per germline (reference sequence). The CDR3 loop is CASSLLGHYGYTF. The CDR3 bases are TGTGCCAGCAGCCTATTGGGTCACTATGGCTACACCTTC.

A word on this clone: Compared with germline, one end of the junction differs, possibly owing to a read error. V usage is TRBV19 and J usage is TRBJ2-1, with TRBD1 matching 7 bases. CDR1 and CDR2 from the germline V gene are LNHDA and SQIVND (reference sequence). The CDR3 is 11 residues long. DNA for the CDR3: TGTGCCAGTGGTATAGGAACAGGGGCCTTCTTC. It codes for CASGIGTGAFF.

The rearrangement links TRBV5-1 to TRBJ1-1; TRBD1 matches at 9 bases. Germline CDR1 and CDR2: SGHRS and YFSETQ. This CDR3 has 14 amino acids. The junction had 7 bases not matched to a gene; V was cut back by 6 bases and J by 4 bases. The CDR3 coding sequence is TGCGCCAGCACCCGACAGGGGGGTGTCACTGAAGCTTTCTTT. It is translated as CASTRQGGVTEAFF.